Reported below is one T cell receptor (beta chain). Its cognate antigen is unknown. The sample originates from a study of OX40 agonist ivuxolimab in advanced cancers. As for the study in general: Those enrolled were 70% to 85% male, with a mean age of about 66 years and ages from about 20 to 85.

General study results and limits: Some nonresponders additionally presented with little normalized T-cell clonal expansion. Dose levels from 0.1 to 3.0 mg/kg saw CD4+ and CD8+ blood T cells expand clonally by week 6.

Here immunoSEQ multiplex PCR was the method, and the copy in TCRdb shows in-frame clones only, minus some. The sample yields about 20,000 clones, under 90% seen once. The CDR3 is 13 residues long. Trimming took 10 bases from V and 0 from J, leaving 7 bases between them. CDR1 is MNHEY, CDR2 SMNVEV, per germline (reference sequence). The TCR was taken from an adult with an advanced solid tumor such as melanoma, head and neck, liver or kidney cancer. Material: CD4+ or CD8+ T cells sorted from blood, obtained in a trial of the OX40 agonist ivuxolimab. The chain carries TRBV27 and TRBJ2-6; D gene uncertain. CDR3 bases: TGTGCCACATTACACTCTGGGGCCAACGTCCTGACTTTC. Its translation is CATLHSGANVLTF.